This T cell receptor beta chain was found in a study of spatial heterogeneity in lung cancer. In the study overall: Detected beta-chain sequences consistently exceeded alpha-chain sequences. Study conclusions and caveats: How many expanded intratumoral alpha and beta TCRs were present tracked the tumor mutation count, which was a count of nonsynonymous mutations. The numbers of ubiquitous and regional expanded TCRs correlated with ubiquitous and regional nonsynonymous mutations, respectively.

Germline V gene sequence: CDR1 SGHDN, CDR2 FVKESK. The CDR3 is made up of 12 amino acids. The V end was cut by 9 bases, the J end by 2 bases, with 11 bases between. At least ten counts were recorded for this clonotype. Its antigen remains unknown. Since the library was made to target alpha chains, this beta chain is a stray read and its abundance is not meaningful. Time point specified: sample taken at primary tumor resection. Tumor, nontumor lung or frozen PBMC supplied whole RNA that was sequenced unsorted. A distinct unique molecular identifier was carried by each TCR cDNA molecule. TCRdb passed the 5' RACE reads through MiXCR, listing each CDR3 protein once. The profile shows about 13,000 distinct CDR3 sequences, roughly 5.6% of them singletons.

The sample in question was lung tumor tissue, obtained at surgery. The TCR originated in a female donor with early-stage non-small cell lung cancer. V usage is TRBV14 and J usage is TRBJ2-7; weak D call: TRBD1 (6 bases). The CDR3: CARIRQAYEQYF. The CDR3 coding sequence is TGTGCCAGAATAAGACAGGCCTACGAGCAGTACTTC.